The clone carrying this T cell receptor (beta chain) has more than one count but fewer than ten. Its antigen is currently unknown. A read error may explain this, as a much larger clone is one base away. This record comes from a study of metastatic and nonmetastatic thyroid tumors. Overall study: Thyroid patients, malignant and benign, had repertoires compared across blood and tumor or nodule tissue.

Thyroid surgery had not been preceded by any treatment in any patient. Study findings and constraints: It was reported that TCR beta diversity was significantly higher in malignant thyroid tumors than benign nodules, in blood and tumor.

TCRdb called clones again from the PCR reads with MiXCR. The sample gives about 53,000 clones, roughly 22% of which show up once; approximately 4% is in the top ten. The TCR was taken from a female donor with papillary thyroid cancer or a benign thyroid nodule (not recorded which). Some clones in this sample may be carry-over from other donors' samples. The sample comprised blood.

The CDR3 sequence: CARGQETQYF. DNA of the CDR3: TGCGCCAGAGGACAAGAGACCCAGTACTTC. This sequence joins TRBV10-2 and TRBJ2-5; D is unresolved. The CDR3 length is 10 residues. Germline-derived CDR1 and CDR2 are WSHSY and SAAADI. The ends were cut back, 9 bases at V and 2 bases at J, with 4 bases in the middle.